A single sample is the source of the 11 T cell receptor beta chains below, sequenced in a study of blood T cell repertoires in COVID-19. TCRdb's table, derived via immunoSEQ multiplex PCR, lists solely in-frame clones and lacks some. The table has under 350,000 clones, roughly 88% seen once; the top ten hold approximately 11%. Sequencing used peripheral blood. These receptors all stem from a woman aged 70-85 years with acute or convalescent COVID-19.

This rearrangement joins TRBV9 to TRBJ2-1; the D gene is possibly TRBD1 (5 bases). The CDR3 sequence is 14 residues long. The germline gives CDR1 SGDLS, CDR2 YYNGEE. Trimming took 2 bases from V and 4 from J, leaving 10 bases between them. In nucleotides, the CDR3 is TGTGCCAGCAGCGTCTGGTCAGGGTACAATGAGCAGTTCTTC. This gives the protein CASSVWSGYNEQFF.

The J gene is TRBJ1-6, the V gene TRBV30; D is perhaps TRBD1 (6 bases). This CDR3 is 15 amino acids long. Trimming shortened V by 4 bases and J by 6 bases, and 16 bases separated the two germline ends. In germline, CDR1 is GTSNPN, CDR2 SVGIG (reference sequence). The CDR3 reads CAWISAGAPNSPLHF. CDR3 nucleotide sequence: TGTGCCTGGATCTCCGCAGGGGCACCTAATTCACCCCTCCACTTT.

The chain recombines TRBV7-2 with TRBJ2-5; 7 nucleotides agree with TRBD1. The length of the CDR3 is 14 residues. V lost 5 bases and J lost 1; bases outside the gene matches: 4. Per germline, CDR1 SGHTA and CDR2 FQGNSA. In DNA form, the CDR3 reads TGTGCCAGCAGCCCAGGGGGACGCCAAGAGACCCAGTACTTC. Translated: CASSPGGRQETQYF.

The chain couples TRBV6-1 to TRBJ1-2; the D gene is possibly TRBD1 (5 bases). Germline values: CDR1 MNHNS, CDR2 SASEGT. The CDR3 has 16 amino acids. Trimming removed 3 bases at V and 4 bases at J, with 18 bases between. The DNA of the CDR3 is TGTGCCAGCAGTGATCGCGGGACGGCCATGGGCTATGGCTACACCTTC. This sequence encodes CASSDRGTAMGYGYTF.

The rearrangement uses TRBV10-3 and TRBJ1-6; no firm D call. V was pared by 4 bases and J by 6 bases, with 7 bases between. This CDR3 spans 13 amino acids. Germline V gives CDR1 ENHRY, CDR2 SYGVKD. The CDR3 here is CAISVEGNSPLHF. The CDR3 nucleotides read TGTGCCATCAGTGTTGAGGGTAATTCACCCCTCCACTTT.

V and J are TRBV6-5 and TRBJ2-1; the D gene is possibly TRBD2 (6 bases). Germline values: CDR1 MNHEY, CDR2 SVGAGI. Between the trimmed V and J ends, which lost 6 bases and 10 bases, there was a span of 16 bases. The CDR3 sequence is 13 residues long. The CDR3 protein is CASRARGTGEQFF. CDR3 nucleotides: TGTGCCAGCAGGGCGCGGGGAACGGGGGAGCAGTTCTTC.

This sequence joins TRBV7-8 and TRBJ2-7, with D possibly being TRBD1 (6 bases). V gave up 5 bases and J gave up 4 bases, with 15 bases separating them. Germline-derived CDR1 and CDR2 are SGHVS and FQNEAQ. CDR3 length: 14 residues. The CDR3 here is CASSHRDDGYEQYF. CDR3 DNA: TGTGCCAGCAGCCACAGGGACGACGGATACGAGCAGTACTTC.

V gene TRBV4-2 combines with J gene TRBJ1-2; D is ambiguous. In germline, CDR1 is LGHNA, CDR2 YNFKEQ. The CDR3 sequence is 15 residues long. Trimming took 4 bases from V and 6 from J, leaving 18 bases between them. The CDR3 sequence: CASSRIDRGEDGYTF. In DNA, the CDR3 is TGTGCCAGCAGCCGAATTGACCGGGGTGAAGATGGCTACACCTTC.

This rearrangement joins TRBV10-3 to TRBJ2-3; D perhaps matches TRBD2 (6 bases). The CDR3 is 11 amino acids. Germline-derived CDR1 and CDR2 are ENHRY and SYGVKD. Trimming pared 9 bases from V and 6 bases from J, leaving 10 bases between. The CDR3 protein is CAIGLADTQYF. CDR3 bases: TGTGCCATTGGGCTAGCGGATACGCAGTATTTT.

This clone was picked up one time. The chain has TRBV7-2 and TRBJ2-7; 8 bases map to TRBD1. CDR1 SGHTA and CDR2 FQGNSA come from the germline V gene. The ends lost 4 bases at V and 6 bases at J; junction bases unmatched: 11. The CDR3 loop spans 15 amino acids. The CDR3 coding sequence is TGTGCCAGCAGCTCCCGACAGGGGCGTTGGGGCGAGCAGTACTTC. It encodes CASSSRQGRWGEQYF.

V usage is TRBV6-5 and J usage is TRBJ1-1; 10 positions agree with TRBD1. This CDR3 is built from 14 residues. J lost 6 bases, V lost 7 bases, and 8 bases had no gene match. Germline CDR1 and CDR2: MNHEY and SVGAGI. The CDR3 DNA reads as TGTGCCAGCATCCGGACAGGGGGGATCGCTGAAGCTTTCTTT. It translates to CASIRTGGIAEAFF.